This TCR beta chain comes out of a study of vaccination and CD4 T cells after COVID-19. Scientists ran DNA taken from cultured CD4+ T cells through the Oncomine TCR Beta short-read assay for sequencing. From CD4+ T cells that had been cultured, genomic DNA was extracted. TCRdb called the PCR reads again in MiXCR, with one record for every CDR3 protein. The sample holds 6,000 to 8,000 distinct CDR3 sequences, 43% seen once. This clonotype has more than one count but fewer than ten. What it binds is unknown. Treatment here: approximately nine-day PBMC culture with coronavirus spike peptide pools or control peptides (ViraFEST assay). Prior to the COVID-19 pandemic (2011-2018), the unexposed donor's CD4+ T cells were collected. ViraFEST used peptide pools to expand antigen-specific T cells and subsequently sequenced their TCRs. Broader study findings: Within the convalescent patients, a median approximately 90% of the SARS-CoV-2-reactive clones were ones that appeared only post-vaccination. Researchers report that 304 of 307 vaccine-specific clones in convalescent patients proved spike mono-reactive.

Trimming removed 2 bases at V and 2 bases at J, with 11 bases between. Germline values: CDR1 SGHKS, CDR2 YYEKEE (reference sequence). The CDR3 is 15 amino acids. The chain joins TRBV5-5 to TRBJ1-5, with D hard to call. Sequenced sample: CD4+ T cells from blood, cultured in vitro. The clonotype comes from a human donor in good health. CDR3: CASSFLSGGNQPQHF. DNA of the CDR3: TGTGCCAGCAGCTTCTTATCCGGTGGCAATCAGCCCCAGCATTTT.